This TCR beta chain is drawn from a study of T cell changes during pregnancy in multiple sclerosis. The CDR3 extends over 17 amino acids. The V end lost 0 bases, the J end lost 4 bases, and 19 bases lay between the germline ends. Germline values: CDR1 SGHNT, CDR2 YYREEE (reference sequence). Profiling relied on immunoSEQ multiplex PCR, and the TCRdb table lists in-frame clones only, not all of them. The sample records about 77,000 clones, roughly 90% being singletons. The sample in question was peripheral blood, obtained before pregnancy. The TCR sequence derives from a female donor with multiple sclerosis, enrolled in a pregnancy study. The chain links TRBV5-4 to TRBJ2-5, with a tentative D call TRBD1 (6 bases). The chain's CDR3 is CASSLGGRQAGGETQYF. The CDR3 DNA reads TGTGCCAGCAGCTTGGGGGGTCGACAGGCTGGGGGAGAGACCCAGTACTTC.